This T cell receptor beta chain was profiled in a study of naive and memory T cell subsets. The V gene end was trimmed by 4 bases and the J gene end by 0 bases; junction bases not matched to a gene: 8. Per germline, CDR1 SGDLS and CDR2 YYNGEE. The CDR3 extends over 18 amino acids. Two oligonucleotides, mixed equimolar, formed the beta constant-region primer covering TRBC1 and TRBC2. The ligated cDNA underwent four PCR rounds using SP2 and nested alpha and beta constant-region primers. The cDNA 3' end received a ligated single-stranded oligonucleotide carrying the SP2 primer and a 12-nucleotide UMI. TCRdb used MiXCR to reprocess the UMI-ligation and nested PCR reads, holding one entry per CDR3 protein. There are approximately 140,000 distinct CDR3 sequences in the sample; over 20% occur only once, and 0.11% lies in the top ten. Study-level points and caveats: Naive repertoires, especially CD8, held a few larger clonotypes, possibly memory cells re-expressing CD45RA.

This clonotype was recorded only once. The antigen is unknown. CD8 T cells were positively selected from what remained after CD4 positive selection. Sequenced: naive CD4+ T cells from blood. This chain links TRBV9 with TRBJ2-6; 9 bases match TRBD1. The TCR comes from a human donor in good health. CDR3 DNA sequence: TGTGCCAGCAGCCCAACGACAGGGGGTAACTCTGGGGCCAACGTCCTGACTTTC. Its protein product is CASSPTTGGNSGANVLTF.